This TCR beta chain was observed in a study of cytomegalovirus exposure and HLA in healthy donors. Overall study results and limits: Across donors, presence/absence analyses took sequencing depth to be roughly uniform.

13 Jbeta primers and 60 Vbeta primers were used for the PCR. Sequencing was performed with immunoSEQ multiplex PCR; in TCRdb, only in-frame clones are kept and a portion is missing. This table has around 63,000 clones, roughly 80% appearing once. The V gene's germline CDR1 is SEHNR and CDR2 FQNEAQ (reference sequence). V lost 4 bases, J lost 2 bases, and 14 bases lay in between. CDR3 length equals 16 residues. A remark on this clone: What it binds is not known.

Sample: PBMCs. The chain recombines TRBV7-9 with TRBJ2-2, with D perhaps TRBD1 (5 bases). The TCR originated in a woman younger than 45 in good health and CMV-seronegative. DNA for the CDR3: TGTGCCAGCAGCTCACGGCGAGGACAAAACACCGGGGAGCTGTTTTTT. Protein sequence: CASSSRRGQNTGELFF.